These 13 T cell receptor beta chains originate from one sample sequenced in a study of siplizumab effects on memory and regulatory T cells. The data were produced by immunoSEQ multiplex PCR, yet TCRdb's version contains in-frame clones alone and is incomplete. The data contain 55,000 to 70,000 clones, more than 80% of them singletons. The sample was CD8+ T cells sorted from blood. The receptor source for this set is a human donor in good health.

The chain's CDR3 is CASSAVNTGELFF. The CDR3 region has the DNA TGTGCCAGTAGTGCCGTAAACACCGGGGAGCTGTTTTTT. The chain has TRBV19 and TRBJ2-2, with unresolved D. V dropped 5 bases and J dropped 2 bases, with 6 bases sitting between them. Germline V lookup: CDR1 LNHDA, CDR2 SQIVND (reference sequence). This CDR3 contains 13 residues.

The chain carries TRBV7-2 and TRBJ2-5, with D uncertain. Trimming cost V 5 bases and J 0 bases, with 1 base left between them. The CDR3 totals 11 residues. CDR1 is SGHTA, CDR2 FQGNSA, per germline. CDR3 DNA: TGTGCCAGCAGCCACCAAGAGACCCAGTACTTC. It specifies CASSHQETQYF. The variable domain in full, completed from reference TRBV7-2 and TRBJ2-5, reads GAGVSQSPSNKVTEKGKDVELRCDPISGHTALYWYRQSLGQGLEFLIYFQGNSAPDKSGLPSDRFSAERTGGSVSTLTIQRTQQEDSAVYLCASSHQETQYFGPGTRLLVL.

The V gene is TRBV4-1, the J gene TRBJ2-2; 9 nucleotides line up with TRBD2. CDR3 length: 17 amino acids. Trimming removed 4 bases from V and 2 bases from J; junction bases left unmatched: 8. The germline V gene has CDR1 MGHRA and CDR2 YSYEKL. The CDR3 sequence is CASSPPGTSPNTGELFF. The CDR3 nucleotides read TGCGCCAGCAGCCCCCCGGGGACTAGCCCAAACACCGGGGAGCTGTTTTTT.

The gene calls are TRBV6-1 and TRBJ2-7; the match to TRBD2 covers 10 bases. The CDR3 runs to 13 residues. Unmatched junction bases numbered 2, after V lost 5 bases and J lost 4 bases. Looked up from germline, CDR1 is MNHNS and CDR2 is SASEGT. As DNA, the CDR3 is TGTGCCAGCAGTAGCGGGAGGGCTTACGAGCAGTACTTC. Encoded protein: CASSSGRAYEQYF.

V is TRBV25-1 and J is TRBJ2-3, with D perhaps TRBD1 or TRBD2 (5 bases each). Trimming left V 5 bases short and J 3 bases short, with 12 bases between. This CDR3 comprises 14 residues. CDR1 and CDR2 from the germline V gene are MGHDK and SYGVNS. Written as DNA, the CDR3 is TGTGCCAGCAGTTATAGGGACGCTACAGATACGCAGTATTTT. Translating it yields CASSYRDATDTQYF.

This chain links TRBV4-2 with TRBJ2-1; no clear D gene. The CDR3 spans 13 residues. The V gene's germline CDR1 is LGHNA and CDR2 YNFKEQ. Between the trimmed V and J ends, which lost 3 bases and 5 bases, there was a span of 8 bases. CDR3 sequence: CASSQVGNNEQFF. Here the CDR3 DNA reads TGTGCCAGCAGCCAGGTCGGAAACAATGAGCAGTTCTTC.

The V call is TRBV5-1, the J call TRBJ2-7, with D unclear. Germline CDR1 is SGHRS and CDR2 is YFSETQ. V lost 0 bases, J lost 3 bases, and 13 bases lay in between. There are 15 residues in the CDR3. The DNA of the CDR3 is TGCGCCAGCAGCTTGGCCGGAACTACCAACTACGAGCAGTACTTC. Its protein is CASSLAGTTNYEQYF.

CDR3 loop: CASSPLGSGSGASTDTQYF. CDR3 nucleotide sequence: TGCGCCAGCAGCCCCCTAGGATCTGGTAGCGGGGCTAGCACAGATACGCAGTATTTT. This chain connects TRBV4-1 to TRBJ2-3, with TRBD2 matching over 8 bases. The CDR3 contains 19 residues. Germline CDR1 reads MGHRA; CDR2 reads YSYEKL. Trimming took 4 bases from V and 0 from J; bases not matched to a gene: 15.

The chain uses TRBV9 and TRBJ2-7; the D gene could be TRBD1 or TRBD2 (6 bases each). The germline V gene has CDR1 SGDLS and CDR2 YYNGEE. With 6 bases removed from V and 1 base from J, the gap between germline ends came to 14 bases. The CDR3 is 14 residues long. In DNA, the CDR3 is TGTGCCAGCACCGAGGGGGGCGATTCCTACGAGCAGTACTTC. It codes for CASTEGGDSYEQYF.

The chain carries TRBV6-5 and TRBJ2-1; D remains ambiguous. The CDR3 totals 11 residues. Per the germline V gene, CDR1 is MNHEY and CDR2 is SVGAGI. V lost 5 bases and J 6 bases, leaving 5 bases between the germline ends. CDR3: CASSLGNEQFF. The CDR3 bases are TGTGCCAGCAGTCTGGGCAATGAGCAGTTCTTC.

The chain links TRBV21-1 to TRBJ1-2. TRBV21-1 corresponds to a pseudogene. This CDR3 region has 11 residues. In DNA form, the CDR3 reads TGTGCCAGCAGCAAAGGGGGGGGCTACACCTTC. Translating it yields CASSKGGGYTF.

This clone appeared once. Mismatch with germline at one junction end may stem from a read error. The V gene is TRBV6-6, the J gene TRBJ1-1; weak D call: TRBD1 (6 bases). This CDR3 is built from 16 residues. Germline CDR1 and CDR2: MNHNY and SVGAGI (reference sequence). CDR3 protein: CASSYTTDRSNIEAFF. The CDR3 region has the DNA TGTGCCAGCAGTTACACTACCGACAGGTCGAACATTGAAGCTTTCTTT.

The chain employs TRBV19 and TRBJ2-7; 9 bases line up with TRBD1. The CDR3 length is 14 residues. Germline values: CDR1 LNHDA, CDR2 SQIVND (reference sequence). V was pared by 4 bases and J by 1 base, with 2 bases of the junction left unmatched. CDR3 bases: TGTGCCAGTAGTACGGGACAGGGTTCCTACGAGCAGTACTTC. It translates to CASSTGQGSYEQYF.